A single TCR beta chain is shown here with its context. Antigen: not known. Trimming cost V 6 bases and J 2 bases; bases outside gene matches: 9. The CDR3 consists of 16 residues. The germline CDR1 and CDR2 sequences are DFQATT and SNEGSKA (reference sequence). The data were obtained in a study of blood T cells in healthy people across ages. Study in general: There was about one barcoded beta molecule captured by template switching per two T cells. Study conclusions and caveats: As age increased, TCR beta diversity per million T cells fell in a roughly linear fashion. Both higher diversity and more naive CD4+ cells marked long-lived donors when set against aged donors.

Primed by a sample-barcoded 5' primer and a J-beta primer mix, a second PCR proceeded for roughly 7 to 11 cycles. Every sample produced at least 2.5 million CDR3-containing paired-end reads. One entry per CDR3 protein, called by TCRdb with MiXCR from the 5' RACE reads. The sample records about 780,000 distinct CDR3 sequences, around 45% being singletons. The genes are TRBV20-1 and TRBJ2-5; 13 nucleotides agree with TRBD2. Sequenced input: blood. The clonotype originates from a man at least 80 years old in good health. For the CDR3, the DNA is TGCAGTGCCTCCATCGGGACTAGCGGGGCTCAAGAGACCCAGTACTTC. Amino acid sequence: CSASIGTSGAQETQYF.